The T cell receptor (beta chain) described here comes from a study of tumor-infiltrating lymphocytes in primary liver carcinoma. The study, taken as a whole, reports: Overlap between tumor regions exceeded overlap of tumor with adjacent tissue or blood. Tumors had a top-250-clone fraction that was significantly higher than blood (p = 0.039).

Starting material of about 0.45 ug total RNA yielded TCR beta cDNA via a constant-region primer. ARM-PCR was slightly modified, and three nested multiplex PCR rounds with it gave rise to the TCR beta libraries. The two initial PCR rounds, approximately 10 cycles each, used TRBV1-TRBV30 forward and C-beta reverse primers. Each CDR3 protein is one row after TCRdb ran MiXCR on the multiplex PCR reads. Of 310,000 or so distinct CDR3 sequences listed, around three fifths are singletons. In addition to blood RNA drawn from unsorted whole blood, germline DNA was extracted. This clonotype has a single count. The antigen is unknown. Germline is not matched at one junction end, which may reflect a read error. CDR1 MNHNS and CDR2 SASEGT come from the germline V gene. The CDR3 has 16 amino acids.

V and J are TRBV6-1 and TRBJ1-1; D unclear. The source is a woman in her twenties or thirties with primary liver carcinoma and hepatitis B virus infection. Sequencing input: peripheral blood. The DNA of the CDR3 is TGTGCCGGCAGCCAAAGAGGCCGGGCCTTGAACACTGAAGCTTTCTTT. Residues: CAGSQRGRALNTEAFF.